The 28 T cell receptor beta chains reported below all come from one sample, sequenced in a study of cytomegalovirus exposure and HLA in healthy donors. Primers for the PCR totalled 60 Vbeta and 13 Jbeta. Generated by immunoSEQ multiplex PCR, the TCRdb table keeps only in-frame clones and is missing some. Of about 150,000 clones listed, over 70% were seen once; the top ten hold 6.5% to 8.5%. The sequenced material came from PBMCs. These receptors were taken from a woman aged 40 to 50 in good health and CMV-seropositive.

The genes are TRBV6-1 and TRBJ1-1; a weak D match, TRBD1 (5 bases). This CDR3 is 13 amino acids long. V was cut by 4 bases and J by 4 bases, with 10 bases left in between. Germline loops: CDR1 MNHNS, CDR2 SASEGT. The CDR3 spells CASSAGESTEAFF. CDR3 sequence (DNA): TGTGCCAGCAGTGCGGGGGAGTCCACTGAAGCTTTCTTT.

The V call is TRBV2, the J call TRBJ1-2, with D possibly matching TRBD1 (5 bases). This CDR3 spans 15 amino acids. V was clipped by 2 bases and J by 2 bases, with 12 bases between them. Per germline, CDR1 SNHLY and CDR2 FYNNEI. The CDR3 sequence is CASSEYQGENYGYTF. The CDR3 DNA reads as TGTGCCAGCAGTGAATACCAGGGTGAAAACTATGGCTACACCTTC.

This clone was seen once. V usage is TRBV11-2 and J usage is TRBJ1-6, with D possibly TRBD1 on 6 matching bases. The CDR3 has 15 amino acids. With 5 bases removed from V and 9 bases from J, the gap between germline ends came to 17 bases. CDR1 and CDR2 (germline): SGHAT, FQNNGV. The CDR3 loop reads CASSLRGQGISPLHF. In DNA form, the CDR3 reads TGTGCCAGCAGCCTGCGGGGGCAGGGGATTTCACCCCTCCACTTT. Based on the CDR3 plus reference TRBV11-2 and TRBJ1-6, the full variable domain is EAGVAQSPRYKIIEKRQSVAFWCNPISGHATLYWYQQILGQGPKLLIQFQNNGVVDDSQLPKDRFSAERLKGVDSTLKIQPAKLEDSAVYLCASSLRGQGISPLHFGNGTRLTVT.

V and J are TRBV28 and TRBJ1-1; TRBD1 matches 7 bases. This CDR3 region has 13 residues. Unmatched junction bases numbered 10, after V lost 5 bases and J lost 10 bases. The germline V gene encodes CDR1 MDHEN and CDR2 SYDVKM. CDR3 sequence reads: CASSRSAGGRAFF. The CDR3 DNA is TGTGCCAGCAGTCGATCCGCAGGGGGTCGAGCTTTCTTT.

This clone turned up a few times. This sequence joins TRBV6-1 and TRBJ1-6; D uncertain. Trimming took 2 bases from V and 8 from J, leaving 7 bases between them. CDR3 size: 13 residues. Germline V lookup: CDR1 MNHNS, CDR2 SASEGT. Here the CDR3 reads CASSEISDSPLHF. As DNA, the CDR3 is TGTGCCAGCAGTGAAATATCTGATTCACCCCTCCACTTT.

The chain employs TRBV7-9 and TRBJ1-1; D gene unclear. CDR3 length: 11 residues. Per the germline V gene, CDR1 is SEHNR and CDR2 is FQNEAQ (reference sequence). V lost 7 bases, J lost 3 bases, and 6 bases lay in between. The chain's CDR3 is CASTLDTEAFF. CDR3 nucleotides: TGTGCCAGCACCCTAGACACTGAAGCTTTCTTT.

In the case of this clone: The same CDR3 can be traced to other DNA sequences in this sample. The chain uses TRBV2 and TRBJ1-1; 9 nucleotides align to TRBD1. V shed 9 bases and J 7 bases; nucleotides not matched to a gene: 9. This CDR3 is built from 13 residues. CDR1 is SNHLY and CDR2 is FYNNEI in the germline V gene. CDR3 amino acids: CASRSGTGFEAFF. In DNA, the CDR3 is TGTGCCAGTAGGTCCGGGACAGGGTTTGAAGCTTTCTTT.

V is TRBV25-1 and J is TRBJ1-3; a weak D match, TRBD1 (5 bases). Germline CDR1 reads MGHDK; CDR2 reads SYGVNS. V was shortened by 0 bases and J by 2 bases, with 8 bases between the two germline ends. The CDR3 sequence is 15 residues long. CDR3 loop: CASSEYGGPGNTIYF. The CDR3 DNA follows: TGTGCCAGCAGTGAATACGGGGGACCTGGAAACACCATATATTTT.

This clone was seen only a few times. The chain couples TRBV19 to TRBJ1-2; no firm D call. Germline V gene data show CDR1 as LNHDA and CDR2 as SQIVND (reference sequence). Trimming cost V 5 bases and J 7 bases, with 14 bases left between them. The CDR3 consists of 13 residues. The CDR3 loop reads CASSLDSDTGYTF. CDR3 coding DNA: TGTGCCAGTAGTCTGGACTCAGACACTGGCTACACCTTC. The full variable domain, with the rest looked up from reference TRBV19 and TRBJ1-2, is DGGITQSPKYLFRKEGQNVTLSCEQNLNHDAMYWYRQDPGQGLRLIYYSQIVNDFQKGDIAEGYSVSREKKESFPLTVTSAQKNPTAFYLCASSLDSDTGYTFGSGTRLTVV.

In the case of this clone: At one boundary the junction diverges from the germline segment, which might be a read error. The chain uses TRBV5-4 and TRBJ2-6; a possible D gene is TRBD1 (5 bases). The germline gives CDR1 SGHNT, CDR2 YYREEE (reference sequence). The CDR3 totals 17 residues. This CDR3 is CASSLEQSASGANGLTF. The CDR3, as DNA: TGTGCCAGCAGCTTGGAGCAGTCTGCGTCTGGGGCCAACGGCCTGACTTTC. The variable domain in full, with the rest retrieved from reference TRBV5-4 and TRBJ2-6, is ETGVTQSPTHLIKTRGQQVTLRCSSQSGHNTVSWYQQALGQGPQFIFQYYREEENGRGNFPPRFSGLQFPNYSSELNVNALELDDSALYLCASSLEQSASGANGLTFGAGSRLTVL.

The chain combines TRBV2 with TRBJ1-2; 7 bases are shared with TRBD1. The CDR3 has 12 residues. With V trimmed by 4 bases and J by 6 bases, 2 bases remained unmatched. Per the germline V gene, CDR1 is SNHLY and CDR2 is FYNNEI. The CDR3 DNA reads TGTGCCAGCAGTGGGGACAGTAATGGCTACACCTTC. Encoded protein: CASSGDSNGYTF.

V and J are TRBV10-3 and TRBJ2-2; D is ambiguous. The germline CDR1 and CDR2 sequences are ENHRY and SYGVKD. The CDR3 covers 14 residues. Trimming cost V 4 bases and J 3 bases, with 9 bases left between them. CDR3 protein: CAISGDPDTGELFF. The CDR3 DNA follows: TGTGCCATCAGTGGTGATCCAGACACCGGGGAGCTGTTTTTT.

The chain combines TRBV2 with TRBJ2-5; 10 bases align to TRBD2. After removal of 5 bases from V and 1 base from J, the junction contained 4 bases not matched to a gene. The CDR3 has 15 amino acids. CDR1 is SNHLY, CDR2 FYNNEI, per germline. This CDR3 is CASSRLAGAQETQYF. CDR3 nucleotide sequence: TGTGCCAGCAGTAGGCTAGCGGGGGCCCAAGAGACCCAGTACTTC.

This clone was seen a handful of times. The CDR3 DNA is TGTGCCAGCAGCTTAACGACTAGCGGGGGGGCCGTAGAGACCCAGTACTTC. Translated, it gives CASSLTTSGGAVETQYF. The chain carries TRBV7-6 and TRBJ2-5; 14 bases agree with TRBD2. Germline V gene lookup returns CDR1 SGHVS and CDR2 FNYEAQ. Trimming removed 2 bases from V and 4 bases from J; junction bases left unmatched: 6. The CDR3 sequence is 17 residues long. The complete variable domain, with remaining parts taken from reference TRBV7-6 and TRBJ2-5, reads GAGVSQSPRYKVTKRGQDVALRCDPISGHVSLYWYRQALGQGPEFLTYFNYEAQQDKSGLPNDRFSAERPEGSISTLTIQRTEQRDSAMYRCASSLTTSGGAVETQYFGPGTRLLVL.

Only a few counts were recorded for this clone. The chain's CDR3 is CASSLDMNTEAFF. CDR3 sequence (DNA): TGCGCCAGCAGCTTGGATATGAACACTGAAGCTTTCTTT. This chain links TRBV5-1 with TRBJ1-1; D gene uncertain. From germline, CDR1 is SGHRS and CDR2 YFSETQ. The CDR3 consists of 13 residues. V gave up 0 bases and J gave up 0 bases, with 3 bases separating them.

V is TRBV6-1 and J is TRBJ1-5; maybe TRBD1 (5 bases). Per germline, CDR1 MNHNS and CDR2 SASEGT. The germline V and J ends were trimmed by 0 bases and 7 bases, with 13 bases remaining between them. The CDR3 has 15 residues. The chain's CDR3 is CASSEAGGTGQPQHF. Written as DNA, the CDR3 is TGTGCCAGCAGTGAAGCAGGAGGGACCGGCCAGCCCCAGCATTTT.

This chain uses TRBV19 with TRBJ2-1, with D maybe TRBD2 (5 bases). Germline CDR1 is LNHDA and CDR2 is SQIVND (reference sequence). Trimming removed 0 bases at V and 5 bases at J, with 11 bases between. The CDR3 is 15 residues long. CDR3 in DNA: TGTGCCAGTAGTATAGATCCGGGATGGGACAATGAGCAGTTCTTC. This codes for CASSIDPGWDNEQFF. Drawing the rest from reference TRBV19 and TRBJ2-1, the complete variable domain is DGGITQSPKYLFRKEGQNVTLSCEQNLNHDAMYWYRQDPGQGLRLIYYSQIVNDFQKGDIAEGYSVSREKKESFPLTVTSAQKNPTAFYLCASSIDPGWDNEQFFGPGTRLTVL.

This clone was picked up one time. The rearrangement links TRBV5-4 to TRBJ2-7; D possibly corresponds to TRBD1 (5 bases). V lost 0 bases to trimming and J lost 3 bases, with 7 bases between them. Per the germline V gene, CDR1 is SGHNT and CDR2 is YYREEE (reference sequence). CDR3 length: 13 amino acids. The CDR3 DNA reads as TGTGCCAGCAGCTTGGTCCAGGGCTACGAGCAGTACTTC. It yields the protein CASSLVQGYEQYF.

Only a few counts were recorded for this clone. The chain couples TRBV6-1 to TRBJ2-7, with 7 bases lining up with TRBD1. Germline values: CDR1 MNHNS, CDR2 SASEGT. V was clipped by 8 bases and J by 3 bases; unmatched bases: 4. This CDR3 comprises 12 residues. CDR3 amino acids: CASGTVGYEQYF. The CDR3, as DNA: TGTGCCAGCGGGACAGTCGGCTACGAGCAGTACTTC.

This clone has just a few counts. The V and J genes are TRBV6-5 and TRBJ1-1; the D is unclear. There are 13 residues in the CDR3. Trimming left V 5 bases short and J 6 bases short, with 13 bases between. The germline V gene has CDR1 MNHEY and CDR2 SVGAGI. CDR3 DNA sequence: TGTGCCAGCAGTGAAGGGAGCCTCGCTGAAGCTTTCTTT. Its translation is CASSEGSLAEAFF.

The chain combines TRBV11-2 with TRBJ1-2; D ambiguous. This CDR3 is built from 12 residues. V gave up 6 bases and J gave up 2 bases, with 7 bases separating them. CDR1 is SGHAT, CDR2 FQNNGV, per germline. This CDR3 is CASSFRNYGYTF. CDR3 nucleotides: TGTGCCAGCAGTTTCAGAAACTATGGCTACACCTTC.

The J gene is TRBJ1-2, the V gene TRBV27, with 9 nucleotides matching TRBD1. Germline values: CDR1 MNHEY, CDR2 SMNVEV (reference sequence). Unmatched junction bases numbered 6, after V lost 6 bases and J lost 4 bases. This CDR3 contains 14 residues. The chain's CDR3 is CASRESGQGYGYTF. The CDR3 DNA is TGTGCCAGCAGAGAATCGGGACAGGGCTATGGCTACACCTTC.

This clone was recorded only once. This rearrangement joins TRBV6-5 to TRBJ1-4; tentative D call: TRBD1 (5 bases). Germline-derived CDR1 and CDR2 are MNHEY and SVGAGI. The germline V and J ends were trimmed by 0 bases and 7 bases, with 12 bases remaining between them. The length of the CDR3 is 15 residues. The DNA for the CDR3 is TGTGCCAGCAGTTACTCGTCGGCTAGGGGTGAAAAACTGTTTTTT. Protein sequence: CASSYSSARGEKLFF.

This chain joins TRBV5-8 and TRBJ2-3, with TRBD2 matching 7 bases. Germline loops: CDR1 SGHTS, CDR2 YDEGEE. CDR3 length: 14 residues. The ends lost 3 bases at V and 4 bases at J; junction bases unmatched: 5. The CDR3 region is CASSSGLFPDTQYF. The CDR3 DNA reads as TGTGCCAGCAGCTCGGGACTATTTCCAGATACGCAGTATTTT.

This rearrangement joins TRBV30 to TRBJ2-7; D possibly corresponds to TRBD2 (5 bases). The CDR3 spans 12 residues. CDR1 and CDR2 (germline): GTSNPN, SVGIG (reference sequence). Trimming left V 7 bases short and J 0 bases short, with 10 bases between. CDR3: CALEAGSYEQYF. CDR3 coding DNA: TGTGCCTTAGAGGCGGGCTCCTACGAGCAGTACTTC.

CDR3 sequence: CASSEGGVLLGTGANVLTF. CDR3 coding DNA: TGTGCCAGCAGTGAAGGGGGAGTCCTACTGGGGACTGGGGCCAACGTCCTGACTTTC. The chain recombines TRBV6-1 with TRBJ2-6, with D tentatively TRBD2 (5 bases). The CDR3 is 19 residues long. Deletions cut 1 base from V and 2 bases from J, with 18 bases between. CDR1 MNHNS and CDR2 SASEGT come from the germline V gene.

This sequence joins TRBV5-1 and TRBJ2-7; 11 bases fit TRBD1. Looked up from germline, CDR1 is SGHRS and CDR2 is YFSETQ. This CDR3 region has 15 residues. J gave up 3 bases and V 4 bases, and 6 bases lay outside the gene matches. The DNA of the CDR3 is TGCGCCAGCAGCAGAGGGACAGGGGGAGGCTACGAGCAGTACTTC. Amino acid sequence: CASSRGTGGGYEQYF.

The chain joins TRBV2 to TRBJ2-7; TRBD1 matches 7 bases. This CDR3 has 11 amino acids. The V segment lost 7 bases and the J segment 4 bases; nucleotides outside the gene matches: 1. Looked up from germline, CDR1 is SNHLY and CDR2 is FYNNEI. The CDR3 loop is CASKDRYEQYF. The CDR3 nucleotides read TGTGCCAGCAAGGACAGGTACGAGCAGTACTTC.